Listed here are 20 T cell receptor beta chains from one sample, sequenced in a study of cytotoxic CD8 clonotypes in ibrutinib-treated CLL. Data came from immunoSEQ multiplex PCR; TCRdb stores just in-frame clones and leaves some out. The data contain over 250,000 clones, less than 85% of them seen just once; the ten biggest clones take up 5.6%. Sequencing was performed on PBMCs, taken at disease progression, from a patient treated with ibrutinib. These receptors came from a human donor with chronic lymphocytic leukemia.

This clone was observed once. The gene calls are TRBV9 and TRBJ2-1, with 7 bases identical to TRBD2. V lost 4 bases and J lost 0; bases outside the gene matches: 7. The CDR3 spans 16 residues. Germline CDR1 and CDR2: SGDLS and YYNGEE. CDR3 coding DNA: TGTGCCAGCAGCTTTACTAGCGCTCGCTCCTACAATGAGCAGTTCTTC. This gives the protein CASSFTSARSYNEQFF.

The chain joins TRBV20-1 to TRBJ1-2; 8 bases match TRBD1. The CDR3 is 11 residues long. Looked up from germline, CDR1 is DFQATT and CDR2 is SNEGSKA (reference sequence). V lost 4 bases, J lost 6 bases, and 1 base stayed unmatched. CDR3 protein: CSAMTGDGYTF. CDR3 in DNA: TGCAGTGCTATGACAGGGGATGGCTACACCTTC.

This rearrangement joins TRBV2 to TRBJ1-6; D is perhaps TRBD1 (5 bases). Deletions cut 7 bases from V and 7 bases from J, with 8 bases between. There are 12 residues in the CDR3. Per the germline V gene, CDR1 is SNHLY and CDR2 is FYNNEI. CDR3 nucleotide sequence: TGTGCCAGCACAAAGGGGAATTCACCCCTCCACTTT. Residues: CASTKGNSPLHF. The whole variable domain, filled in from reference TRBV2 and TRBJ1-6, reads EPEVTQTPSHQVTQMGQEVILRCVPISNHLYFYWYRQILGQKVEFLVSFYNNEISEKSEIFDDQFSVERPDGSNFTLKIRSTKLEDSAMYFCASTKGNSPLHFGNGTRLTVT.

This clone was observed once. V and J are TRBV5-1 and TRBJ2-1, with a tentative D call TRBD2 (6 bases). The CDR3 loop spans 16 amino acids. The V gene lost 0 bases and the J gene lost 6 bases, with 16 bases spanning the gap. Germline values: CDR1 SGHRS, CDR2 YFSETQ. The CDR3 DNA reads TGCGCCAGCAGCTTGGTTCTGGCGGGGTCTCGCAATGAGCAGTTCTTC. This gives the protein CASSLVLAGSRNEQFF.

The rearrangement joins TRBV7-8 to TRBJ2-3; D may be TRBD1 or TRBD2 (5 bases each). V was pared by 3 bases and J by 1 base, with 11 bases between. The CDR3 is 15 amino acids. In germline, CDR1 is SGHVS, CDR2 FQNEAQ. The CDR3 sequence: CASSFSGPGTDTQYF. CDR3 bases: TGTGCCAGCAGCTTTTCGGGACCGGGCACAGATACGCAGTATTTT.

The table lists this clone with a count of one. V and J are TRBV19 and TRBJ1-2; D unclear. The ends were cut back, 5 bases at V and 7 bases at J, with 14 bases in the middle. The germline V gene encodes CDR1 LNHDA and CDR2 SQIVND (reference sequence). This CDR3 region has 13 residues. DNA of the CDR3: TGTGCCAGTAGTCCAACAGTCGAGGGTGGCTACACCTTC. This encodes CASSPTVEGGYTF.

V gene TRBV10-3 combines with J gene TRBJ2-7; maybe TRBD1 (6 bases). From germline, CDR1 is ENHRY and CDR2 SYGVKD. V gave up 0 bases and J gave up 1 base, with 13 bases separating them. This CDR3 region has 16 residues. This CDR3 reads CAISESTGTPSYEQYF. Written as DNA, the CDR3 is TGTGCCATCAGTGAGTCGACCGGGACACCATCCTACGAGCAGTACTTC.

The CDR3 spells CASSFGTSGRLGSYEQYF. DNA of the CDR3: TGTGCCAGCAGTTTTGGGACTAGCGGGAGGCTCGGCTCCTACGAGCAGTACTTC. The V call is TRBV28, the J call TRBJ2-7; 15 bases map to TRBD2. The V gene end was trimmed by 3 bases and the J gene end by 0 bases; junction bases not matched to a gene: 6. The CDR3 sequence is 18 residues long. Germline loops: CDR1 MDHEN, CDR2 SYDVKM.

The rearrangement uses TRBV7-9 and TRBJ2-7; 8 bases are a match to TRBD1. Unmatched junction bases numbered 8, after V lost 6 bases and J lost 7 bases. Germline lookup yields CDR1 SEHNR and CDR2 FQNEAQ (reference sequence). CDR3 length: 13 residues. CDR3 nucleotides: TGTGCCAGCAGGGACAGGGCGGCTGGAGAGCAGTACTTC. This encodes CASRDRAAGEQYF.

DNA for the CDR3: TGTGCCAGCAGCTTACGTGACTCCGCCTACGAGCAGTACTTC. It is translated as CASSLRDSAYEQYF. The V gene is TRBV7-8, the J gene TRBJ2-7; D remains unclear. Germline V CDR1 and CDR2: SGHVS, FQNEAQ. V was pared by 2 bases and J by 2 bases, with 10 bases between. The CDR3 loop spans 14 amino acids.

CDR3 coding DNA: TGTGCCAGCAGCTCCGGGGGGACAGGGTGGAGAGAGACCCAGTACTTC. It yields the protein CASSSGGTGWRETQYF. The V gene is TRBV5-4, the J gene TRBJ2-5; 9 bases are shared with TRBD1. The junction had 10 bases not matched to a gene; V was cut back by 3 bases and J by 4 bases. Germline V gene data show CDR1 as SGHNT and CDR2 as YYREEE (reference sequence). CDR3 length equals 16 residues.

The chain couples TRBV25-1 to TRBJ2-1, with D perhaps given as TRBD1 or TRBD2 (5 bases each). This CDR3 has 13 residues. Germline V gene sequence: CDR1 MGHDK, CDR2 SYGVNS. Trimming took off 2 bases at V and 15 bases at J, with 17 bases between the two ends. As DNA, the CDR3 is TGTGCCAGCAGTGAAAGTGGGGGTCCACCACCGTTCTTC. Protein: CASSESGGPPPFF.

Only a few counts were recorded for this clone. This chain links TRBV5-4 with TRBJ1-1; D is unresolved. The ends were cut back, 2 bases at V and 1 base at J, with 9 bases in the middle. This CDR3 has 14 residues. Germline V gene sequence: CDR1 SGHNT, CDR2 YYREEE (reference sequence). CDR3 sequence reads: CASSFRFRNTEAFF. CDR3 DNA sequence: TGTGCCAGCAGCTTTCGGTTCAGGAACACTGAAGCTTTCTTT.

V usage is TRBV4-1 and J usage is TRBJ2-3; no clear D. The CDR3 loop spans 14 amino acids. V lost 4 bases and J 0 bases, leaving 8 bases between the germline ends. Germline CDR1 MGHRA, CDR2 YSYEKL. The CDR3, as DNA: TGCGCCAGCAGCCTTGACTTAAGCACAGATACGCAGTATTTT. Its protein product is CASSLDLSTDTQYF.

This chain connects TRBV7-2 to TRBJ2-5, with 12 bases lining up with TRBD2. Germline V gene data show CDR1 as SGHTA and CDR2 as FQGNSA. The trim removed 3 bases at V and 3 bases at J, leaving 2 bases unmatched. The CDR3 extends over 15 amino acids. CDR3 protein: CASSLRLAGEETQYF. The CDR3 nucleotides are TGTGCCAGCAGCTTGCGACTAGCGGGAGAAGAGACCCAGTACTTC.

The genes are TRBV27 and TRBJ2-5; TRBD2 agrees at 12 bases. This CDR3 is built from 16 residues. Trimming cost V 6 bases and J 3 bases; bases outside gene matches: 8. Germline V gene lookup returns CDR1 MNHEY and CDR2 SMNVEV (reference sequence). CDR3 residues: CASRQTSGGLKETQYF. CDR3 sequence (DNA): TGTGCCAGCAGACAAACTAGCGGGGGGCTAAAAGAGACCCAGTACTTC.

The chain links TRBV18 to TRBJ2-5, with 7 bases identical to TRBD2. CDR3 length: 16 amino acids. In germline, CDR1 is KGHSH, CDR2 LQKENI. V was pared by 3 bases and J by 3 bases, with 10 bases of the junction left unmatched. CDR3 DNA: TGTGCCAGCTCACCTGCAGCGGGGAAGGGTAAAGAGACCCAGTACTTC. It encodes CASSPAAGKGKETQYF. The full variable domain, with the rest looked up from reference TRBV18 and TRBJ2-5, is NAGVMQNPRHLVRRRGQEARLRCSPMKGHSHVYWYRQLPEEGLKFMVYLQKENIIDESGMPKERFSAEFPKEGPSILRIQQVVRGDSAAYFCASSPAAGKGKETQYFGPGTRLLVL.

V usage is TRBV7-8 and J usage is TRBJ1-3; D remains unclear. Trimming left V 3 bases short and J 1 base short, with 7 bases between. The CDR3 sequence is 14 residues long. Germline CDR1 reads SGHVS; CDR2 reads FQNEAQ. The CDR3 loop reads CASSFLGSGNTIYF. The CDR3 bases are TGTGCCAGCAGCTTTCTTGGGTCTGGAAACACCATATATTTT.

The genes are TRBV20-1 and TRBJ1-2; D is possibly TRBD1 (5 bases). Germline CDR1 DFQATT, CDR2 SNEGSKA (reference sequence). The V and J ends lost 6 bases and 4 bases respectively, with 9 bases between them. The CDR3 runs to 11 residues. CDR3 in amino acids: CSADTIYGYTF. The DNA of the CDR3 is TGCAGTGCGGACACAATCTATGGCTACACCTTC.

The V gene is TRBV6-1, the J gene TRBJ1-1; D not certain. The CDR3 length is 13 residues. Germline V gene lookup returns CDR1 MNHNS and CDR2 SASEGT. V lost 3 bases and J 1 base, leaving 6 bases between the germline ends. CDR3 sequence (DNA): TGTGCCAGCAGTGACCGGACGAACACTGAAGCTTTCTTT. This codes for CASSDRTNTEAFF.